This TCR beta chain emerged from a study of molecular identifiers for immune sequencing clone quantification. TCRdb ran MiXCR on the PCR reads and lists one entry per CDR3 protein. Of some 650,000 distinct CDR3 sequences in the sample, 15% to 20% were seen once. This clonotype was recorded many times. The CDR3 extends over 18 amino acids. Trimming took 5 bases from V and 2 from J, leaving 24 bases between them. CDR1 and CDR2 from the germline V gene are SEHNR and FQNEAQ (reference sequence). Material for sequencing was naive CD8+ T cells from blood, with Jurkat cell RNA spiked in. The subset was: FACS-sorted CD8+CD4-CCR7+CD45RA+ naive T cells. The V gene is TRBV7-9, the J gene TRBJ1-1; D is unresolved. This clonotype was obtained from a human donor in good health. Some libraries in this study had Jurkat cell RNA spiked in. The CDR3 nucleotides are TGTGCCAGCAGCCATGCCGTTAAACCCACTGGGAGAAACACTGAAGCTTTCTTT. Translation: CASSHAVKPTGRNTEAFF.